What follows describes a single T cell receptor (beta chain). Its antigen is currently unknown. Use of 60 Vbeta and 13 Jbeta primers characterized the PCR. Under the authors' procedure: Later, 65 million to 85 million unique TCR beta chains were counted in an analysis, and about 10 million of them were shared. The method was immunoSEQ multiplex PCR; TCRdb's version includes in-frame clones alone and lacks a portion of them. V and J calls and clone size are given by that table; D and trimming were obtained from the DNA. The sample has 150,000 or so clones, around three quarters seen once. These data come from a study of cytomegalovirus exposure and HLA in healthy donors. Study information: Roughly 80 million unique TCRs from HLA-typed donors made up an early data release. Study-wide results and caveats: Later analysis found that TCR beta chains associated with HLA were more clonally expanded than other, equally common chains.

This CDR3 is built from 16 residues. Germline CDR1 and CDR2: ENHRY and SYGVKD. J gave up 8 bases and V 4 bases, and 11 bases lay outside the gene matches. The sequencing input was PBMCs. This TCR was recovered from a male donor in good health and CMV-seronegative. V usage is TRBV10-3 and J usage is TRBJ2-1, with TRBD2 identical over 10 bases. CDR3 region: CAISGSVLAGADEQFF. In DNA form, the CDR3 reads TGTGCCATCAGTGGGTCGGTTCTAGCGGGAGCCGATGAGCAGTTCTTC.